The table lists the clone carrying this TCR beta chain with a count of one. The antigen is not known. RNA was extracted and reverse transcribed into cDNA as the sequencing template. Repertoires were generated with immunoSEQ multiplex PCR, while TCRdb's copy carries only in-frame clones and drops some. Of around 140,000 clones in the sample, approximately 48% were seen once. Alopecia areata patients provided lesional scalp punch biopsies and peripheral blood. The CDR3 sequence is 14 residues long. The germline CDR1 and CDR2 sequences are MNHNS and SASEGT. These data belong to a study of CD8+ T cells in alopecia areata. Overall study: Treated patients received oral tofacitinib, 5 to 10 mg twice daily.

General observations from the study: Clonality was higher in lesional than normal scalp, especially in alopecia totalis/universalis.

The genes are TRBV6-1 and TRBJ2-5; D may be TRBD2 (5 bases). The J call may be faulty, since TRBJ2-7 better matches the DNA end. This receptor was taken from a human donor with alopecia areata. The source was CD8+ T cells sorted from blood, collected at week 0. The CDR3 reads CASIGPSSTYEQYF. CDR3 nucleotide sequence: TGTGCCAGCATAGGGCCTAGCAGTACCTACGAGCAGTACTTC.